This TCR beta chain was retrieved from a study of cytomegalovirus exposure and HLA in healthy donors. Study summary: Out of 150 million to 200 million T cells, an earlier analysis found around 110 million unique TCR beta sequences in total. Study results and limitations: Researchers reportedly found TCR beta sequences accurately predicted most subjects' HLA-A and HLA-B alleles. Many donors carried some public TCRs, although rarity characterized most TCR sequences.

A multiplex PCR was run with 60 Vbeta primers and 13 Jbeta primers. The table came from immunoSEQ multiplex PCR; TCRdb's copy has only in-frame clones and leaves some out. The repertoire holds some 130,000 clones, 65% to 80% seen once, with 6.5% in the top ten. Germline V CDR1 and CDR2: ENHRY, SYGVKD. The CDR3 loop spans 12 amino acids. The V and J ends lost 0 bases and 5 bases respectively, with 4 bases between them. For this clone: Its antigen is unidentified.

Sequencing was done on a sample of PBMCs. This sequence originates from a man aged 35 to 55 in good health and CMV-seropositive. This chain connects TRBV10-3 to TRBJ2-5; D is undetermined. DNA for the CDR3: TGTGCCATCAGTGAGTCATCTGAGACCCAGTACTTC. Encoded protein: CAISESSETQYF.